This TCR beta chain was found in a study of T cell changes during pregnancy in multiple sclerosis. Unmatched junction bases numbered 8, after V lost 4 bases and J lost 7 bases. The CDR3 consists of 14 residues. From germline, CDR1 is MNHEY and CDR2 SMNVEV (reference sequence). The repertoire was sequenced with immunoSEQ multiplex PCR; TCRdb's copy has only in-frame clones and lacks some. The profile shows around 60,000 clones, 90% to 95% of them singletons. The clonotype originates from a female donor with multiple sclerosis, enrolled in a pregnancy study. The genes are TRBV27 and TRBJ2-5; 8 nucleotides agree with TRBD2. This material consisted of CD8+ T cells from peripheral blood mononuclear cells, taken in the third trimester of pregnancy. CDR3 DNA: TGTGCCAGCAGTTACACGGGAGGGCGGGGGACCCAGTACTTC. Translation: CASSYTGGRGTQYF.